This T cell receptor beta chain appears in the sequencing data of a study of T cell changes during pregnancy in multiple sclerosis. CDR1 and CDR2 from the germline V gene are SGHKS and YYEKEE (reference sequence). The CDR3 contains 14 residues. V was trimmed by 4 bases and J by 0 bases, leaving 8 bases between them. TCRdb's copy holds only in-frame clones and misses some; the assay was immunoSEQ multiplex PCR. The data show about 50,000 clones, about nine tenths seen once. Sequences were derived from CD4+ T cells from peripheral blood mononuclear cells, sampled after pregnancy. V gene TRBV5-5 combines with J gene TRBJ2-1; no firm D call. This receptor was taken from a female donor with multiple sclerosis, enrolled in a pregnancy study. Here the CDR3 DNA reads TGTGCCAGCAGCCCGGGTACCTCCTACAATGAGCAGTTCTTC. Its translation is CASSPGTSYNEQFF.